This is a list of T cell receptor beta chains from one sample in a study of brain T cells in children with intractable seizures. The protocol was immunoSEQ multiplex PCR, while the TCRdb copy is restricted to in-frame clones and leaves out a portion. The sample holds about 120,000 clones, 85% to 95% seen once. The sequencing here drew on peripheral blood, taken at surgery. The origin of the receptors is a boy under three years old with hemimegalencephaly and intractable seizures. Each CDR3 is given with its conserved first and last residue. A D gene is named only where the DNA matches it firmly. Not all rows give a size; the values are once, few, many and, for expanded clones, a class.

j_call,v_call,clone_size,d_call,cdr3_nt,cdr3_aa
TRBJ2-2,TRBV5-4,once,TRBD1,TGTGCCACAGACAGGGCCCCCTCGGGGGAGCTGTTTTTT,CATDRAPSGELFF
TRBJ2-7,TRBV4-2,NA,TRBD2,TGTGCCAGCAGCCTTACTAGCGGGAAGGGGGAACAGTACTTC,CASSLTSGKGEQYF
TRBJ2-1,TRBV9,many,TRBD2,TGTGCCAGCAGCGGAGGCCCCCGGGCTAGCGGAACCTACAATGAGCAGTTCTTC,CASSGGPRASGTYNEQFF
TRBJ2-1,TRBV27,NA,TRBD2,TGTGCCAGCAGTCCTACCGGGGGGGTTACATACAATGAGCAGTTCTTC,CASSPTGGVTYNEQFF
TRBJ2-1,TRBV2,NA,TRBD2,TGTGCCAGCAATCCCCCTAGCGGGATTTTCAATGAGCAGTTCTTC,CASNPPSGIFNEQFF
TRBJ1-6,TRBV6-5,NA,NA,TGTGCCAGCGGGCAGGGGCGAAATTCACCCCTCCACTTT,CASGQGRNSPLHF
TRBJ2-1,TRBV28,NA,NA,TGTGCCAGCAGTTTCGAGGGATTCTACTCCTACAATGAGCAGTTCTTC,CASSFEGFYSYNEQFF
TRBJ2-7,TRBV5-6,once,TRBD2,TGTGCCAGCAGCTTTGGACTAGCGGGAGGGAACGCCTACGAGCAGTACTTC,CASSFGLAGGNAYEQYF
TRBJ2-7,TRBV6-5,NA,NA,TGTGCCAGCAGTTCCGGACCGAAACAGGAATACGAGCAGTACTTC,CASSSGPKQEYEQYF
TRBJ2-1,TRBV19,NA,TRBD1,TGTGCCAGTATACCCGGGACAGGGAGGCGCAATGAGCAGTTCTTC,CASIPGTGRRNEQFF
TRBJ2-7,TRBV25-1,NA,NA,TGTGCCAGCAGTGAAGGCCGGGAACACGGGCACGAGCAGTACTTC,CASSEGREHGHEQYF